A single sample is the source of the 30 T cell receptor beta chains below, sequenced in a study of blood T cell repertoires in COVID-19. Produced via immunoSEQ multiplex PCR; TCRdb's table is partial and in-frame only. The sample includes tens of thousands of clones, about three quarters seen only once; the top ten take 6.5% to 10%. Sequenced input: peripheral blood. The receptors originated from a woman in her seventies with active or convalescent COVID-19.

The genes are TRBV20-1 and TRBJ1-6, with TRBD1 identical over 7 bases. This CDR3 comprises 11 residues. The ends lost 1 base at V and 17 bases at J; junction bases unmatched: 5. The V gene's germline CDR1 is DFQATT and CDR2 SNEGSKA (reference sequence). CDR3 sequence reads: CSARVRDSIHF. The DNA of the CDR3 is TGCAGTGCTAGAGTCCGGGACAGCATCCACTTT.

This sequence joins TRBV4-1 and TRBJ2-1; TRBD2 aligns across 7 bases. There are 17 residues in the CDR3. V trimming: 1 base; J trimming: 7 bases; junction bases outside the gene matches: 13. The V gene's germline CDR1 is MGHRA and CDR2 YSYEKL. The CDR3 loop is CASSQATEGRARNEQFF. The CDR3 DNA is TGCGCCAGCAGCCAAGCCACTGAGGGGAGGGCCAGGAATGAGCAGTTCTTC.

This clone was seen only once. The J gene is TRBJ1-2, the V gene TRBV14; D gene ambiguous. V lost 2 bases, J lost 4 bases, and 11 bases lay in between. CDR1 and CDR2 (germline): SGHDN, FVKESK. The CDR3 extends over 14 amino acids. The CDR3 DNA reads TGTGCCAGCAGCCAACGGACTCGCGGCTATGGCTACACCTTC. Its protein product is CASSQRTRGYGYTF.

This clone was picked up a small number of times. This chain uses TRBV7-2 with TRBJ1-1; TRBD1 might be the D (6 bases). Trimming shortened V by 6 bases and J by 2 bases, and 10 bases separated the two germline ends. This CDR3 contains 13 residues. Germline V gene lookup returns CDR1 SGHTA and CDR2 FQGNSA. CDR3: CASSQGRNTEAFF. CDR3 nucleotide sequence: TGTGCCAGCAGTCAGGGGCGAAACACTGAAGCTTTCTTT.

This clone occurred once. This chain uses TRBV19 with TRBJ1-1; D perhaps matches TRBD1 (5 bases). CDR1 is LNHDA and CDR2 is SQIVND in the germline V gene (reference sequence). V was shortened by 3 bases and J by 7 bases, with 9 bases between the two germline ends. This CDR3 comprises 12 residues. The CDR3 loop is CASSIPGFEAFF. In DNA, the CDR3 is TGTGCCAGTAGTATCCCAGGGTTTGAAGCTTTCTTT.

This clone has a single count. The chain carries TRBV11-2 and TRBJ1-2, with a tentative D call TRBD1 (5 bases). Germline CDR1 reads SGHAT; CDR2 reads FQNNGV. Trimming removed 3 bases from V and 4 bases from J, with 6 bases in between. The CDR3 is 12 residues long. The CDR3 bases are TGTGCCAGCAGCTTCCAGGGCTATGGCTACACCTTC. Amino acid sequence: CASSFQGYGYTF.

The J gene is TRBJ1-6, the V gene TRBV19; 7 bases are a match to TRBD1. Germline CDR1 reads LNHDA; CDR2 reads SQIVND (reference sequence). J was trimmed by 6 bases and V by 5 bases; bases with no gene match: 7. CDR3 size: 15 residues. This CDR3 is CASSPGQVLNSPLHF. The CDR3 region has the DNA TGTGCCAGTAGTCCAGGACAGGTTCTTAATTCACCCCTCCACTTT.

The chain joins TRBV15 to TRBJ1-2; weak D call: TRBD1 (6 bases). The CDR3 spans 15 residues. V was shortened by 5 bases and J by 5 bases, with 18 bases between the two germline ends. The germline gives CDR1 LNHNV, CDR2 YYDKDF (reference sequence). The CDR3, as DNA: TGTGCCACCAGCGGACGGCCCGGGGACATTTATGGCTACACCTTC. Protein sequence: CATSGRPGDIYGYTF.

CDR3 protein: CASSPHLTGFGYGYTF. The CDR3 region has the DNA TGTGCCAGCAGCCCACACCTGACAGGGTTTGGCTATGGCTACACCTTC. The chain employs TRBV7-2 and TRBJ1-2; 7 nucleotides agree with TRBD1. The CDR3 loop spans 16 amino acids. V gave up 5 bases and J gave up 4 bases; unmatched junction bases: 13. Germline-derived CDR1 and CDR2 are SGHTA and FQGNSA.

The rearrangement links TRBV7-2 to TRBJ2-5; maybe TRBD2 (6 bases). Trimming left V 0 bases short and J 5 bases short, with 16 bases between. Germline V lookup: CDR1 SGHTA, CDR2 FQGNSA. This CDR3 region has 16 residues. CDR3 DNA: TGTGCCAGCAGCTTAGCTGGTAGGAGGGTTGGTGAGACCCAGTACTTC. The encoded protein is CASSLAGRRVGETQYF. The full variable domain, completed using reference TRBV7-2 and TRBJ2-5, is GAGVSQSPSNKVTEKGKDVELRCDPISGHTALYWYRQSLGQGLEFLIYFQGNSAPDKSGLPSDRFSAERTGGSVSTLTIQRTQQEDSAVYLCASSLAGRRVGETQYFGPGTRLLVL.

The chain joins TRBV10-3 to TRBJ2-7; 9 nucleotides match TRBD2. This CDR3 has 14 amino acids. The V gene end was trimmed by 7 bases and the J gene end by 0 bases; junction bases not matched to a gene: 4. Germline assignment: CDR1 ENHRY and CDR2 SYGVKD. In DNA form, the CDR3 reads TGTGCCATCAAGCGGGGGGCGGGCTCCTACGAGCAGTACTTC. Translation gives CAIKRGAGSYEQYF.

In DNA form, the CDR3 reads TGCGCCAGCACCATTCACAGGGGGGAAGCTTTCTTT. The encoded protein is CASTIHRGEAFF. This rearrangement joins TRBV10-1 to TRBJ1-1; TRBD1 agrees at 8 bases. The V segment lost 7 bases and the J segment 8 bases; nucleotides outside the gene matches: 6. The germline CDR1 and CDR2 sequences are WNHNN and SYGVQD (reference sequence). The CDR3 has 12 residues.

V is TRBV2 and J is TRBJ1-6, with a possible D match to TRBD1 (6 bases). Germline CDR1 SNHLY, CDR2 FYNNEI. The CDR3 is 14 residues long. V dropped 6 bases and J dropped 9 bases, with 15 bases sitting between them. As DNA, the CDR3 is TGTGCCAGCAGCCCGGGACAATATGCTTCACCCCTCCACTTT. Its protein product is CASSPGQYASPLHF.

The chain links TRBV5-4 to TRBJ2-7; TRBD1 aligns across 11 bases. V lost 4 bases and J lost 3; bases outside the gene matches: 3. Germline V CDR1 and CDR2: SGHNT, YYREEE (reference sequence). This CDR3 region has 14 residues. The CDR3 sequence: CASSRDRGFYEQYF. CDR3 bases: TGTGCCAGCAGCCGGGACAGGGGGTTCTACGAGCAGTACTTC.

Sample share makes this clone medium-sized. The chain joins TRBV3-1 (or the pseudogene TRBV3-2) to TRBJ2-5, with TRBD1 as a possible D gene (5 bases). The V end lost 0 bases, the J end lost 3 bases, and 14 bases lay between the germline ends. Germline V gene sequence: CDR1 LGHDT, CDR2 YNNKEL (reference sequence). The CDR3 length is 16 residues. The DNA for the CDR3 is TGTGCCAGCAGCCAAGAACAGGCCCCTCCCAAAGAGACCCAGTACTTC. Amino acid sequence: CASSQEQAPPKETQYF.

This sequence joins TRBV30 and TRBJ2-7; D is possibly TRBD2 (6 bases). This CDR3 region has 12 residues. Germline CDR1 is GTSNPN and CDR2 is SVGIG (reference sequence). V was shortened by 5 bases and J by 6 bases, with 14 bases between the two germline ends. CDR3 DNA sequence: TGTGCCTGGTACGGAGGGGCTTGCGAGCAGTACTTC. It is translated as CAWYGGACEQYF.

V gene TRBV12-3 or TRBV12-4 combines with J gene TRBJ1-5; TRBD1 agrees at 8 bases. Trimming cost V 7 bases and J 3 bases; bases outside gene matches: 2. The length of the CDR3 is 13 residues. CDR3 bases: TGTGCCAGCACGACAGGGGTCAATCAGCCCCAGCATTTT. This sequence encodes CASTTGVNQPQHF.

The CDR3 sequence: CASSLDDRGQPQHF. The CDR3 DNA follows: TGTGCCAGCAGCTTAGATGACAGGGGACAGCCCCAGCATTTT. This sequence joins TRBV7-9 and TRBJ1-5; TRBD1 matches at 8 bases. Losses at the gene ends were 1 base for V and 7 bases for J; bases not matched to a gene: 3. This CDR3 comprises 14 residues. CDR1 is SEHNR, CDR2 FQNEAQ, per germline (reference sequence). Based on the CDR3 plus reference TRBV7-9 and TRBJ1-5, the full variable domain is DTGVSQNPRHKITKRGQNVTFRCDPISEHNRLYWYRQTLGQGPEFLTYFQNEAQLEKSRLLSDRFSAERPKGSFSTLEIQRTEQGDSAMYLCASSLDDRGQPQHFGDGTRLSIL.

CDR3 nucleotides: TGTGCCAGCAGGCCAGTACAGGGATTTACTTCCTACGAGCAGTACTTC. It is translated as CASRPVQGFTSYEQYF. The gene calls are TRBV7-9 and TRBJ2-7, with a possible D match to TRBD1 (6 bases). The CDR3 consists of 16 residues. Trimming stripped 6 bases from V and 1 base from J, with 19 bases between. Germline V gene lookup returns CDR1 SEHNR and CDR2 FQNEAQ (reference sequence).

The rearrangement joins TRBV5-1 to TRBJ2-1; 12 bases line up with TRBD1. V shed 4 bases and J 0 bases; nucleotides not matched to a gene: 11. The CDR3 totals 19 residues. Germline V gene sequence: CDR1 SGHRS, CDR2 YFSETQ. CDR3 DNA sequence: TGCGCCAGCAGCGCCGGGACAGGGGGCCTCAGGAGCTCCTACAATGAGCAGTTCTTC. This translates into CASSAGTGGLRSSYNEQFF.

The chain is built from TRBV2 and TRBJ1-1, with unresolved D. The CDR3 totals 12 residues. Germline CDR1 is SNHLY and CDR2 is FYNNEI. V was clipped by 5 bases and J by 6 bases, with 10 bases between them. The CDR3 nucleotides read TGTGCCAGCAGTTTCGACATGGCTGAAGCTTTCTTT. Translation gives CASSFDMAEAFF. Full variable domain (missing parts from reference TRBV2 and TRBJ1-1): EPEVTQTPSHQVTQMGQEVILRCVPISNHLYFYWYRQILGQKVEFLVSFYNNEISEKSEIFDDQFSVERPDGSNFTLKIRSTKLEDSAMYFCASSFDMAEAFFGQGTRLTVV.

This chain connects TRBV15 to TRBJ2-5, with 10 bases identical to TRBD1. The CDR3 runs to 15 residues. Germline V lookup: CDR1 LNHNV, CDR2 YYDKDF (reference sequence). The J segment lost 3 bases and the V segment lost 5 bases, leaving 6 bases of the junction unmatched. The CDR3 loop is CATSGQGEGEETQYF. The DNA for the CDR3 is TGTGCCACCAGCGGACAGGGGGAGGGTGAAGAGACCCAGTACTTC.

A note on this clone: Distinct nucleotide sequences in the sample also encode this CDR3. The CDR3 sequence: CASSSDGQGGLSGANVLTF. The DNA of the CDR3 is TGTGCCAGCAGCTCGGATGGACAGGGGGGGCTCTCTGGGGCCAACGTCCTGACTTTC. The gene calls are TRBV7-3 and TRBJ2-6; 10 bases fit TRBD1. The CDR3 is made up of 19 amino acids. Germline V lookup: CDR1 SGHTA, CDR2 FQGTGA. The ends lost 4 bases at V and 0 bases at J; junction bases unmatched: 9.

V gene TRBV5-5 combines with J gene TRBJ2-5; perhaps TRBD1 as D (6 bases). The V gene lost 3 bases and the J gene lost 1 base, with 13 bases spanning the gap. The CDR3 contains 15 residues. Germline V gene sequence: CDR1 SGHKS, CDR2 YYEKEE (reference sequence). The CDR3 DNA is TGTGCCAGCAGCTCTAGGGGGTGGTTCCAAGAGACCCAGTACTTC. This translates into CASSSRGWFQETQYF.

There are a few counts of this clone. The gene calls are TRBV29-1 and TRBJ1-2; a weak D match, TRBD1 (6 bases). Between the trimmed V and J ends, which lost 4 bases and 8 bases, there was a span of 11 bases. Per the germline V gene, CDR1 is SQVTM and CDR2 is ANQGSEA. This CDR3 comprises 11 residues. The CDR3 loop reads CSVVSGAGYTF. The CDR3 coding sequence is TGCAGCGTTGTGTCAGGGGCCGGCTACACCTTC.

The chain has TRBV6-5 and TRBJ1-1; D gene uncertain. The CDR3 is 15 amino acids. Germline V gives CDR1 MNHEY, CDR2 SVGAGI. V was pared by 0 bases and J by 5 bases, with 13 bases between. The CDR3 sequence is CASSYSIGEPTEAFF. In nucleotides, the CDR3 is TGTGCCAGCAGTTACTCGATCGGGGAACCGACTGAAGCTTTCTTT.

This clone has only a few counts. The rearrangement links TRBV9 to TRBJ1-2; no firm D call. V was clipped by 0 bases and J by 4 bases, with 7 bases between them. The V gene's germline CDR1 is SGDLS and CDR2 YYNGEE. The CDR3 sequence is 13 residues long. The CDR3 sequence is CASSVAHTYGYTF. In DNA, the CDR3 is TGTGCCAGCAGCGTAGCCCACACCTATGGCTACACCTTC.

The chain joins TRBV7-9 to TRBJ2-1, with TRBD2 matching over 10 bases. CDR3 size: 15 residues. Germline CDR1 reads SEHNR; CDR2 reads FQNEAQ (reference sequence). V gave up 4 bases and J gave up 6 bases; unmatched junction bases: 6. CDR3 in DNA: TGTGCCAGCAGCTCCATGGGACTAGCGATCAATGAGCAGTTCTTC. Translation gives CASSSMGLAINEQFF.

This clone appeared a single time. This chain links TRBV15 with TRBJ2-5, with 7 nucleotides matching TRBD2. In germline, CDR1 is LNHNV, CDR2 YYDKDF (reference sequence). The CDR3 is 14 residues long. V was clipped by 3 bases and J by 3 bases; unmatched bases: 4. The CDR3 DNA sequence: TGTGCCACCAGCAGCGGGCTAGCGGAAGAGACCCAGTACTTC. It specifies CATSSGLAEETQYF.

The V call is TRBV4-1, the J call TRBJ2-6, with 9 bases matching TRBD1. The germline CDR1 and CDR2 sequences are MGHRA and YSYEKL. The CDR3 loop spans 18 amino acids. V shed 0 bases, J shed 2 bases, and the junction held 5 bases outside the gene matches. The chain's CDR3 is CASSQDGQGKAGANVLTF. CDR3 in DNA: TGCGCCAGCAGCCAAGACGGACAGGGGAAGGCTGGGGCCAACGTCCTGACTTTC.